This T cell receptor (beta chain) appears in the sequencing data of a study of T-cell reconstitution after alpha-beta-depleted transplantation in children. This clonotype occurred a few times. A read error may account for a junction end that differs from germline. Construction of the TCRbeta library involved unique molecular identifiers. TCRdb analysed the PCR reads with MiXCR anew, one entry per CDR3 protein. The table shows about 300,000 distinct CDR3 sequences, with roughly a tenth occurring only once. This CDR3 contains 13 residues. The germline gives CDR1 MNHNS, CDR2 SASEGT. This receptor was taken from a boy in the first two years of life with acute myeloid leukemia, due to receive a stem cell transplant. The source material was PBMCs, sampled before TCRalphabeta/CD19-depleted stem cell transplant. This sequence joins TRBV6-1 and TRBJ2-5; D is possibly TRBD2 (6 bases). The CDR3 protein is CASREEGRETQYF. As DNA, the CDR3 is TGTGCCAGCAGGGAAGAGGGGAGGGAGACCCAGTACTTC.